These 11 T cell receptor beta chains originate from one sample sequenced in a study of T cell responses to AZD1222 COVID-19 vaccine. This table comes from immunoSEQ multiplex PCR, and its TCRdb copy is limited to in-frame clones, with some not included. The data contain over 120,000 clones, 80% to 90% of them singletons. This sample comprised peripheral blood, obtained on day 0 of AZD1222 vaccination. Receptor source: an adult in good health.

The rearrangement joins TRBV2 to TRBJ2-5, with D tentatively TRBD1 (6 bases). Germline CDR1 SNHLY, CDR2 FYNNEI. The CDR3 is 13 residues long. The ends were cut back, 9 bases at V and 1 base at J, with 12 bases in the middle. CDR3 loop: CASNQGLQETQYF. For the CDR3, the DNA is TGTGCCAGTAACCAGGGGCTCCAAGAGACCCAGTACTTC.

The rearrangement joins TRBV12-3 or TRBV12-4 to TRBJ2-7; D perhaps matches TRBD2 (5 bases). V lost 3 bases and J lost 4, with 10 bases in between. The CDR3 is 13 residues long. DNA of the CDR3: TGTGCCAGCAGTTTCGGGGTCGGGTACGAGCAGTACTTC. It specifies CASSFGVGYEQYF.

This chain connects TRBV5-4 to TRBJ2-2; no clear D. Trimming removed 3 bases at V and 5 bases at J, with 8 bases between. This CDR3 comprises 13 residues. In germline, CDR1 is SGHNT, CDR2 YYREEE (reference sequence). This CDR3 reads CASSSQSTGELFF. For the CDR3, the DNA is TGTGCCAGCAGCTCCCAGAGTACCGGGGAGCTGTTTTTT.

This CDR3 is CATMRENPDTQYF. CDR3 sequence (DNA): TGTGCCACGATGCGGGAGAACCCAGATACGCAGTATTTT. J is TRBJ2-3 and V is TRBV10-3, with 7 bases matching TRBD2. CDR1 ENHRY and CDR2 SYGVKD come from the germline V gene. The CDR3 extends over 13 amino acids. The V segment lost 10 bases and the J segment 4 bases; nucleotides outside the gene matches: 8.

V and J are TRBV10-3 and TRBJ2-3, with no clear D. The V and J ends lost 3 bases and 4 bases respectively, with 8 bases between them. CDR3 length: 13 residues. CDR1 and CDR2 (germline): ENHRY, SYGVKD. CDR3 coding DNA: TGTGCCATCAGTGATGGGCTTTCAGATACGCAGTATTTT. This gives the protein CAISDGLSDTQYF.

V and J are TRBV10-2 and TRBJ2-7; D not certain. The germline gives CDR1 WSHSY, CDR2 SAAADI. The CDR3 loop spans 11 amino acids. Between the trimmed V and J ends, which lost 1 base and 3 bases, there was a span of 1 base. CDR3 nucleotides: TGCGCCAGCAGTGAGTACTACGAGCAGTACTTC. It encodes CASSEYYEQYF.

V is TRBV3-1 (or the pseudogene TRBV3-2) and J is TRBJ2-5; 8 bases line up with TRBD1. Germline lookup yields CDR1 LGHDT and CDR2 YNNKEL (reference sequence). The CDR3 is made up of 16 amino acids. V dropped 4 bases and J dropped 4; count of bases not matched to a gene: 11. DNA for the CDR3: TGTGCCAGCAGCCTCCCAGGACAGGGCGGCGGAGAGACCCAGTACTTC. It translates to CASSLPGQGGGETQYF.

The chain employs TRBV3-1 (or the pseudogene TRBV3-2) and TRBJ2-7; no clear D. Germline CDR1 LGHDT, CDR2 YNNKEL (reference sequence). The CDR3 loop spans 13 amino acids. Trimming cost V 4 bases and J 6 bases, with 13 bases left between them. The CDR3: CASSPAAIAEQYF. DNA of the CDR3: TGTGCCAGCAGCCCAGCCGCTATTGCCGAGCAGTACTTC.

The rearrangement joins TRBV6-2 or TRBV6-3 to TRBJ2-7; 12 positions agree with TRBD2. V was pared by 5 bases and J by 0 bases, with 8 bases of the junction left unmatched. Germline V CDR1 and CDR2: MNHEY, SVGEGT. This CDR3 is built from 17 residues. CDR3 sequence: CASSRGASGRASYEQYF. CDR3 DNA: TGTGCCAGCAGTAGGGGAGCTAGCGGGAGGGCCTCCTACGAGCAGTACTTC.

In its sample, this clone was seen a few times. The V and J genes are TRBV9 and TRBJ1-3; D is possibly TRBD1 (5 bases). V lost 2 bases and J lost 0, with 12 bases in between. In germline, CDR1 is SGDLS, CDR2 YYNGEE. The CDR3 spans 16 residues. Written as DNA, the CDR3 is TGTGCCAGCAGCGTGGGGCCGGTGAGCTCTGGAAACACCATATATTTT. The encoded protein is CASSVGPVSSGNTIYF.

The chain recombines TRBV7-9 with TRBJ1-5, with a tentative D call TRBD1 (5 bases). Trimming took off 1 base at V and 2 bases at J, with 12 bases between the two ends. Germline-derived CDR1 and CDR2 are SEHNR and FQNEAQ (reference sequence). The CDR3 length is 16 residues. CDR3 bases: TGTGCCAGCAGCTTAGTTCAGGGTGAGGGCAATCAGCCCCAGCATTTT. It encodes CASSLVQGEGNQPQHF.